A selection of T cell receptor beta chains follows, all from one sample in a study of glioma-infiltrating T cells after dendritic cell vaccination. Method: immunoSEQ multiplex PCR; TCRdb's copy keeps in-frame clones and lacks some. The data show about 100,000 clones, 80% seen once. This material consisted of blood, taken after dendritic cell vaccination. These receptor sequences come from a human donor with glioblastoma. Each CDR3 is given with its conserved first and last residue. Each record gives: CDR3 length, D gene, J gene, V gene, clone size, CDR3 protein, CDR3 DNA. The D gene is left open where the match is weak. The size field is filled for only some rows; it gives once, few, many or a size class.

CDR3 length: 15
D gene: -
J gene: TRBJ1-4
V gene: TRBV27
clone size: -
CDR3 protein: CASRASNLRGEKLFF
CDR3 DNA: TGTGCCAGCAGAGCCTCCAACTTAAGAGGAGAAAAACTGTTTTTT

CDR3 length: 14
D gene: -
J gene: TRBJ2-7
V gene: TRBV18
clone size: few
CDR3 protein: CASSPLGVAHEQYF
CDR3 DNA: TGTGCCAGCTCACCACTCGGGGTTGCCCACGAGCAGTACTTC

CDR3 length: 16
D gene: -
J gene: TRBJ1-6
V gene: TRBV19
clone size: -
CDR3 protein: CASSSPLGVRGSPLHF
CDR3 DNA: TGTGCCAGTTCCTCACCTCTTGGGGTACGGGGTTCACCCCTCCACTTT

CDR3 length: 16
D gene: TRBD2
J gene: TRBJ2-1
V gene: TRBV6-5
clone size: -
CDR3 protein: CASSYSGGGADNEQFF
CDR3 DNA: TGTGCCAGCAGTTACTCAGGCGGGGGGGCCGACAATGAGCAGTTCTTC

CDR3 length: 14
D gene: TRBD1
J gene: TRBJ1-1
V gene: TRBV5-1
clone size: -
CDR3 protein: CASSSGQEFSGAFF
CDR3 DNA: TGCGCCAGCAGCTCGGGACAGGAATTTAGTGGAGCTTTCTTT

CDR3 length: 14
D gene: TRBD2
J gene: TRBJ2-5
V gene: TRBV6-5
clone size: -
CDR3 protein: CASRLAGGEETQYF
CDR3 DNA: TGTGCCAGCAGACTAGCGGGGGGGGAAGAGACCCAGTACTTC

CDR3 length: 18
D gene: TRBD2
J gene: TRBJ2-7
V gene: TRBV27
clone size: -
CDR3 protein: CASSSPARSSGRFHEQYF
CDR3 DNA: TGTGCCAGCAGTTCCCCAGCCAGATCTAGCGGGAGATTCCACGAGCAGTACTTC

CDR3 length: 16
D gene: -
J gene: TRBJ1-5
V gene: TRBV25-1
clone size: -
CDR3 protein: CASSETGSGSNQPQHF
CDR3 DNA: TGTGCCAGCAGTGAGACGGGGTCGGGAAGCAATCAGCCCCAGCATTTT

CDR3 length: 16
D gene: TRBD2
J gene: TRBJ2-5
V gene: TRBV2
clone size: -
CDR3 protein: CASSATSGGDGETQYF
CDR3 DNA: TGTGCCAGCAGTGCCACTAGCGGGGGGGATGGGGAGACCCAGTACTTC

CDR3 length: 18
D gene: TRBD2
J gene: TRBJ2-2
V gene: TRBV7-3
clone size: -
CDR3 protein: CASSLLPASGGLTGELFF
CDR3 DNA: TGTGCCAGCAGCTTACTCCCCGCTAGCGGGGGTCTAACCGGGGAGCTGTTTTTT

CDR3 length: 15
D gene: -
J gene: TRBJ1-2
V gene: TRBV14
clone size: -
CDR3 protein: CASSQFSGWNYGYTF
CDR3 DNA: TGTGCCAGCAGCCAATTTTCAGGGTGGAACTATGGCTACACCTTC

CDR3 length: 15
D gene: -
J gene: TRBJ1-5
V gene: TRBV6-5
clone size: -
CDR3 protein: CASSPDHDSLRSQHF
CDR3 DNA: TGTGCCAGCAGCCCCGACCATGACAGCCTTCGTTCCCAGCATTTT

CDR3 length: 14
D gene: TRBD2
J gene: TRBJ2-1
V gene: TRBV6-1
clone size: -
CDR3 protein: CASSLAGGPYEQFF
CDR3 DNA: TGTGCCAGCTCCCTAGCGGGGGGGCCGTATGAGCAGTTCTTC

CDR3 length: 18
D gene: TRBD1
J gene: TRBJ1-6
V gene: TRBV4-2
clone size: once
CDR3 protein: CASSPSRGQEIFRSPLHF
CDR3 DNA: TGTGCCAGCAGCCCAAGTCGGGGACAGGAGATTTTCCGATCACCCCTCCACTTT

CDR3 length: 15
D gene: TRBD2
J gene: TRBJ2-2
V gene: TRBV10-3
clone size: -
CDR3 protein: CAISASLADTGELFF
CDR3 DNA: TGTGCCATCAGCGCTTCACTAGCGGACACCGGGGAGCTGTTTTTT

CDR3 length: 14
D gene: -
J gene: TRBJ2-7
V gene: TRBV5-1
clone size: -
CDR3 protein: CASSPGTSVYEQYF
CDR3 DNA: TGCGCCAGCAGCCCCGGGACAAGTGTTTACGAGCAGTACTTC

CDR3 length: 15
D gene: -
J gene: TRBJ2-1
V gene: TRBV6-1
clone size: -
CDR3 protein: CASSEIRGRFNEQFF
CDR3 DNA: TGTGCCAGCAGTGAAATAAGGGGCCGATTCAATGAGCAGTTCTTC

CDR3 length: 13
D gene: -
J gene: TRBJ1-1
V gene: TRBV28
clone size: few
CDR3 protein: CASRGEGNTEAFF
CDR3 DNA: TGTGCCAGCAGGGGAGAGGGGAACACTGAAGCTTTCTTT

CDR3 length: 16
D gene: TRBD2
J gene: TRBJ2-1
V gene: TRBV5-1
clone size: -
CDR3 protein: CASSPLSSGGVNEQFF
CDR3 DNA: TGCGCCAGCAGCCCCCTGTCGAGCGGGGGGGTCAATGAGCAGTTCTTC

CDR3 length: 16
D gene: -
J gene: TRBJ1-3
V gene: TRBV28
clone size: -
CDR3 protein: CASRFGEVISGNTIYF
CDR3 DNA: TGTGCCAGCAGGTTCGGAGAGGTGATCTCTGGAAACACCATATATTTT

CDR3 length: 14
D gene: -
J gene: TRBJ2-7
V gene: TRBV5-1
clone size: -
CDR3 protein: CASSLVGQHYEQYF
CDR3 DNA: TGCGCCAGCAGCTTGGTCGGCCAGCACTACGAGCAGTACTTC

CDR3 length: 15
D gene: -
J gene: TRBJ1-6
V gene: TRBV6-1
clone size: -
CDR3 protein: CASRESQVYNSPLHF
CDR3 DNA: TGTGCCAGCCGAGAATCACAGGTCTATAATTCACCCCTCCACTTT

CDR3 length: 11
D gene: TRBD2
J gene: TRBJ2-7
V gene: TRBV29-1
clone size: -
CDR3 protein: CSGGEGYEQYF
CDR3 DNA: TGCAGCGGCGGGGAGGGCTACGAGCAGTACTTC

CDR3 length: 16
D gene: -
J gene: TRBJ2-1
V gene: TRBV4-1
clone size: few
CDR3 protein: CASSQGAASSYNEQFF
CDR3 DNA: TGCGCCAGCAGCCAGGGAGCGGCGAGCTCCTACAATGAGCAGTTCTTC

CDR3 length: 14
D gene: -
J gene: TRBJ1-1
V gene: TRBV7-9
clone size: -
CDR3 protein: CASSLGGLVPEAFF
CDR3 DNA: TGTGCCAGCAGTCTAGGGGGATTAGTCCCTGAAGCTTTCTTT

CDR3 length: 14
D gene: TRBD1
J gene: TRBJ1-3
V gene: TRBV4-1
clone size: few
CDR3 protein: CASRQGVDGNTIYF
CDR3 DNA: TGCGCCAGCCGACAGGGAGTGGATGGAAACACCATATATTTT

CDR3 length: 18
D gene: TRBD2
J gene: TRBJ2-1
V gene: TRBV7-8
clone size: once
CDR3 protein: CASSLNVANVGGGSEQFF
CDR3 DNA: TGTGCCAGCAGCTTAAACGTTGCAAACGTCGGCGGCGGGAGTGAGCAGTTCTTC

CDR3 length: 14
D gene: -
J gene: TRBJ1-4
V gene: TRBV6-1
clone size: -
CDR3 protein: CASRSGATSEKLFF
CDR3 DNA: TGTGCCAGCAGGTCAGGGGCAACATCCGAAAAACTGTTTTTT

CDR3 length: 17
D gene: TRBD2
J gene: TRBJ2-1
V gene: TRBV5-1
clone size: -
CDR3 protein: CASSSGLAGGAASEQFF
CDR3 DNA: TGCGCCAGCAGTTCGGGACTAGCGGGAGGGGCCGCGAGTGAGCAGTTCTTC

CDR3 length: 15
D gene: -
J gene: TRBJ2-2
V gene: TRBV9
clone size: -
CDR3 protein: CASSGTGQRAGELFF
CDR3 DNA: TGTGCCAGCAGCGGGACGGGACAGCGGGCCGGGGAGCTGTTTTTT

CDR3 length: 15
D gene: TRBD2
J gene: TRBJ2-5
V gene: TRBV7-7
clone size: -
CDR3 protein: CASTHGASGQETQYF
CDR3 DNA: TGTGCTAGCACCCATGGGGCTAGCGGACAAGAGACCCAGTACTTC

CDR3 length: 14
D gene: -
J gene: TRBJ1-5
V gene: TRBV6-5
clone size: few
CDR3 protein: CASSRQGWNQPQHF
CDR3 DNA: TGTGCCAGCAGTCGGCAGGGTTGGAACCAGCCCCAGCATTTT

CDR3 length: 14
D gene: -
J gene: TRBJ2-3
V gene: TRBV2
clone size: -
CDR3 protein: CASSARSVGDTQYF
CDR3 DNA: TGTGCCAGCAGTGCCCGCTCGGTCGGAGATACGCAGTATTTT

CDR3 length: 14
D gene: TRBD1
J gene: TRBJ1-2
V gene: TRBV19
clone size: -
CDR3 protein: CASKSGTDRYTYTF
CDR3 DNA: TGTGCCAGTAAATCCGGGACAGACCGCTACACCTACACCTTC

CDR3 length: 15
D gene: -
J gene: TRBJ2-1
V gene: TRBV19
clone size: -
CDR3 protein: CASSMFASSYNEQFF
CDR3 DNA: TGTGCCAGTAGTATGTTCGCCAGCTCCTACAATGAGCAGTTCTTC

CDR3 length: 15
D gene: -
J gene: TRBJ1-6
V gene: TRBV7-9
clone size: few
CDR3 protein: CASSLISSYNSPLHF
CDR3 DNA: TGTGCCAGCAGCTTAATCTCCTCCTATAATTCACCCCTCCACTTT

CDR3 length: 14
D gene: -
J gene: TRBJ1-2
V gene: TRBV18
clone size: -
CDR3 protein: CASSPRGENYGYTF
CDR3 DNA: TGTGCCAGCTCACCACGGGGCGAAAACTATGGCTACACCTTC

CDR3 length: 12
D gene: -
J gene: TRBJ1-1
V gene: TRBV5-1
clone size: -
CDR3 protein: CASSANSIEAFF
CDR3 DNA: TGCGCCAGCAGCGCAAACTCCATTGAAGCTTTCTTT

CDR3 length: 16
D gene: -
J gene: TRBJ2-1
V gene: TRBV11-2
clone size: once
CDR3 protein: CASSLLRGVFYNEQFF
CDR3 DNA: TGTGCCAGCAGCTTACTCAGGGGAGTCTTCTACAATGAGCAGTTCTTC

CDR3 length: 14
D gene: TRBD2
J gene: TRBJ2-7
V gene: TRBV6-5
clone size: -
CDR3 protein: CASSYLAGAEEQYF
CDR3 DNA: TGTGCCAGCAGTTACCTAGCGGGGGCCGAAGAGCAGTACTTC

CDR3 length: 16
D gene: TRBD1
J gene: TRBJ2-2
V gene: TRBV5-4
clone size: -
CDR3 protein: CASSPIQGVNTGELFF
CDR3 DNA: TGTGCCAGCAGCCCGATTCAGGGGGTGAACACCGGGGAGCTGTTTTTT

CDR3 length: 16
D gene: TRBD1
J gene: TRBJ2-5
V gene: TRBV5-1
clone size: once
CDR3 protein: CASSFRDRGLQETQYF
CDR3 DNA: TGCGCCAGCAGCTTCCGGGACAGGGGACTTCAAGAGACCCAGTACTTC

CDR3 length: 13
D gene: -
J gene: TRBJ1-1
V gene: TRBV30
clone size: -
CDR3 protein: CAWSMQVSVKTFF
CDR3 DNA: TGTGCCTGGAGTATGCAGGTCTCCGTCAAAACTTTCTTT

CDR3 length: 14
D gene: TRBD2
J gene: TRBJ2-3
V gene: TRBV6-5
clone size: -
CDR3 protein: CASSGLAGADTQYF
CDR3 DNA: TGTGCCAGCAGCGGACTAGCGGGAGCGGATACGCAGTATTTT

CDR3 length: 17
D gene: -
J gene: TRBJ2-2
V gene: TRBV5-6
clone size: -
CDR3 protein: CASSLVPLVYDTGELFF
CDR3 DNA: TGTGCCAGCAGCTTGGTCCCACTAGTTTACGACACCGGGGAGCTGTTTTTT

CDR3 length: 14
D gene: TRBD2
J gene: TRBJ2-7
V gene: TRBV18
clone size: -
CDR3 protein: CASSPRGGPMEQYF
CDR3 DNA: TGTGCCAGCTCACCCCGGGGGGGTCCGATGGAGCAGTACTTC

CDR3 length: 13
D gene: -
J gene: TRBJ1-2
V gene: TRBV11-2
clone size: -
CDR3 protein: CASSFGQNYGYTF
CDR3 DNA: TGTGCCAGCAGCTTTGGTCAGAACTATGGCTACACCTTC

CDR3 length: 14
D gene: -
J gene: TRBJ2-3
V gene: TRBV5-6
clone size: -
CDR3 protein: CASSPQDVTDTQYF
CDR3 DNA: TGTGCCAGCAGCCCGCAGGATGTCACAGATACGCAGTATTTT

CDR3 length: 14
D gene: TRBD1
J gene: TRBJ1-5
V gene: TRBV19
clone size: -
CDR3 protein: CASSAQGAEQPQHF
CDR3 DNA: TGTGCCAGTAGTGCACAGGGGGCAGAACAGCCCCAGCATTTT